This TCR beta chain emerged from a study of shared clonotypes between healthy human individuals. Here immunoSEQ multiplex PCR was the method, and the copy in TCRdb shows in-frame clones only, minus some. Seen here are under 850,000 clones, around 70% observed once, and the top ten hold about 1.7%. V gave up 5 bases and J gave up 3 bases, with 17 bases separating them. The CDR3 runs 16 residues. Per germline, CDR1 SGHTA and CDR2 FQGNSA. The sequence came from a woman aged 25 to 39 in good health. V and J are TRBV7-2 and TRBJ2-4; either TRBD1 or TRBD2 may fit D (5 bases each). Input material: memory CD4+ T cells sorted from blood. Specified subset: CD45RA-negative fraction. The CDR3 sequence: CASSRTALGDKNIQYF. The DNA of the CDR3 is TGTGCCAGCAGCCGGACCGCTTTGGGGGACAAAAACATTCAGTACTTC.